The clone carrying this T cell receptor (beta chain) occurred once. These data originate in a study of blood T cell repertoires in COVID-19. Here immunoSEQ multiplex PCR was the method, and the copy in TCRdb shows in-frame clones only, minus some. The repertoire holds tens of thousands of clones, with 88% as singletons. Trimming cost V 4 bases and J 7 bases; bases outside gene matches: 7. Per the germline V gene, CDR1 is SGHRS and CDR2 is YFSETQ. This CDR3 has 14 amino acids. Sequenced material: peripheral blood. This clonotype originated in a man aged 50-60 years with acute or convalescent COVID-19. This chain joins TRBV5-1 and TRBJ2-1; 8 bases fit TRBD1. Written as DNA, the CDR3 is TGCGCCAGCAGCCAAGGACAGGGCCGGAATGAGCAGTTCTTC. Translated: CASSQGQGRNEQFF. Complete variable domain (other parts from reference TRBV5-1 and TRBJ2-1): KAGVTQTPRYLIKTRGQQVTLSCSPISGHRSVSWYQQTPGQGLQFLFEYFSETQRNKGNFPGRFSGRQFSNSRSEMNVSTLELGDSALYLCASSQGQGRNEQFFGPGTRLTVL.